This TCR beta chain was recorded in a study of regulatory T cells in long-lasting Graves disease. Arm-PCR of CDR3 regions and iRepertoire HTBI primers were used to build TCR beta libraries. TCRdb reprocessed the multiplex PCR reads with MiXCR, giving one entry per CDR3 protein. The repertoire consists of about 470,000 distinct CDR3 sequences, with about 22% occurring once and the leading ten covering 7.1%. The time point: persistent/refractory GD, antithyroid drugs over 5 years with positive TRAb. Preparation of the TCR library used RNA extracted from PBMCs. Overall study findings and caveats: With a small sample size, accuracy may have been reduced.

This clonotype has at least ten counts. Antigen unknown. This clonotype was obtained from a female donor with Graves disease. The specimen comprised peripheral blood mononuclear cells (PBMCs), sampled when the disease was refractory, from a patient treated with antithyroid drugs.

This chain's CDR3 is CASSVAGQADTEAFF. In DNA form, the CDR3 reads TGTGCCAGCAGCGTAGCGGGACAGGCGGACACTGAAGCTTTCTTT. The rearrangement links TRBV9 to TRBJ1-1, with 8 bases aligning to TRBD1. The germline CDR1 and CDR2 sequences are SGDLS and YYNGEE. The CDR3 length is 15 residues. The V gene end was trimmed by 0 bases and the J gene end by 3 bases; junction bases not matched to a gene: 4.